This T cell receptor (beta chain) was captured by sequencing in a study of CD8+CD57+ T cells in acquired aplastic anemia. Overall study findings and caveats: Patients had twenty-nine CD8+ CDR3 sequences in common with controls (the shared set). Between the patient and control groups, CD8+ Simpson's diversity did not differ significantly.

CD8+CD57+ cell expansion had been shown by flow cytometry in patients chosen for sequencing. Note on this clonotype: What it binds is not known.

For CDR3 and TCR beta VDJ profiling, genomic DNA was the template used. Using its own MiXCR run on the reads, TCRdb lists one record per CDR3 protein. The sample has 160,000 or so distinct CDR3 sequences, around half seen once. The V end was cut by 1 base, the J end by 13 bases, with 7 bases between. CDR3 size: 10 residues. Germline assignment: CDR1 SGHVS and CDR2 FQNEAQ. Specimen: sorted CD4+, CD8+, or CD8+CD57+ T cells (not recorded which) from PBMCs. This clonotype originated in a human donor with aplastic anemia. The chain uses TRBV7-8 and TRBJ1-2; D not resolved. CDR3 amino acids: CASSLVDTTF. The CDR3 nucleotides read TGTGCCAGCAGCTTAGTCGACACCACCTTC.